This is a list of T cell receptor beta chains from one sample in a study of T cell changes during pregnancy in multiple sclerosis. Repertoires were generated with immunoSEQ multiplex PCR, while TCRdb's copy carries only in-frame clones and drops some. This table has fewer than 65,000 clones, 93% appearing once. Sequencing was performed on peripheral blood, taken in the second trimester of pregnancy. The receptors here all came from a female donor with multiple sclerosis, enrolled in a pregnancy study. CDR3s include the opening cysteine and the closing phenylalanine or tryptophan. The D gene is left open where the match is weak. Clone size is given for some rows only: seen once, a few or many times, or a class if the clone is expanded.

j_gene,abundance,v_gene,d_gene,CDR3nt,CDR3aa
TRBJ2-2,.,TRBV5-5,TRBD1,TGTGCCAGCACAGGACAGGGGGCGCTTAGCGGGGAGCTGTTTTTT,CASTGQGALSGELFF
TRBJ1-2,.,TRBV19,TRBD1,TGTGCCAGTAGTATAGCGTGGACAGGGAGGGATGGCTACACCTTC,CASSIAWTGRDGYTF
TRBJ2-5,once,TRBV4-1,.,TGCGCCAGCAGCCAAGAGGCCCGGGCGGGAGAGACCCAGTACTTC,CASSQEARAGETQYF
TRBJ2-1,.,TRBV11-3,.,TGTGCCAGCAGCTTACCCACTAGATCGGGGTACAATGAGCAGTTCTTC,CASSLPTRSGYNEQFF
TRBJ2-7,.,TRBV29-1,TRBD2,TGCAGCGTTGAACTAGCGGATTTATCCTACGAGCAGTACTTC,CSVELADLSYEQYF
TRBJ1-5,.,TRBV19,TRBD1,TGTGCCAGTAGTACCAGACAGGGGGCAAACCAGCCCCAGCATTTT,CASSTRQGANQPQHF
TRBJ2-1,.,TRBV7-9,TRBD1,TGTGCCAGCAGCTTAGTGGGACAGGGGATTGAGCAGTTCTTC,CASSLVGQGIEQFF
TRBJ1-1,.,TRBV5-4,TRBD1,TGTGCCAGCAGCTCCGGGACAGGGGATAGGGGCACTGAAGCTTTCTTT,CASSSGTGDRGTEAFF
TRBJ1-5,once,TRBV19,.,TGTGCCAGTAGTACCTTGAATCAGCCCCAGCATTTT,CASSTLNQPQHF
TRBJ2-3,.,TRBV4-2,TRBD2,TGTGCCAGCAGCCTTAAGAGAGACGGACTAGCAGACACAGATACGCAGTATTTT,CASSLKRDGLADTDTQYF
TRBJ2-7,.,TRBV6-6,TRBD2,TGTGCCAGCAGTCTCAGCGGGAGCTACGAGCAGTACTTC,CASSLSGSYEQYF
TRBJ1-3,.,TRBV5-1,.,TGCGCCAGCAGCTTGGGGCGCGGGGGGACCTCTGGAAACACCATATATTTT,CASSLGRGGTSGNTIYF
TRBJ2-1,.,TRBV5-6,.,TGTGCCAGCAGCTTGGTGCAGGGCTCCTACAATGAGCAGTTCTTC,CASSLVQGSYNEQFF
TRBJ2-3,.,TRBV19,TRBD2,TGTGCCAGTATTGGGAGGGTAGCGGGAAGGGATACGCAGTATTTT,CASIGRVAGRDTQYF
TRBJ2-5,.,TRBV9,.,TGTGCCAGCAGCGTAACGGACGGGGGTGGCGAGACCCAGTACTTC,CASSVTDGGGETQYF
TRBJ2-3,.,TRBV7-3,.,TGTGCCAGCAGCTTACGCAGGGGAGGGGATACGCAGTATTTT,CASSLRRGGDTQYF
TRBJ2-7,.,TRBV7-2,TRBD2,TGTGCCAGCAGCTCTAGCGGGAGCCGATTGTACGAGCAGTACTTC,CASSSSGSRLYEQYF
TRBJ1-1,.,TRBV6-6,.,TGTGCCAGCAGACAAGGACATTTTGAAGCTTTCTTT,CASRQGHFEAFF
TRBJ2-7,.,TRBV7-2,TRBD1,TGTGCCAGCAGTTCCGGGACAGGTGCACACGAGCAGTACTTC,CASSSGTGAHEQYF
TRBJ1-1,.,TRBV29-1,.,TGCAGCGGTCGCGGGGGAATGAACACTGAAGCTTTCTTT,CSGRGGMNTEAFF
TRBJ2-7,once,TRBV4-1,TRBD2,TGCGCCAGCAGACAAGCACTAGCGGGAGGGGCATACGAGCAGTACTTC,CASRQALAGGAYEQYF
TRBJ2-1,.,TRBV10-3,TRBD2,TGTGCCATCAACCAGGGTCGGGAGGTCTACAATGAGCAGTTCTTC,CAINQGREVYNEQFF